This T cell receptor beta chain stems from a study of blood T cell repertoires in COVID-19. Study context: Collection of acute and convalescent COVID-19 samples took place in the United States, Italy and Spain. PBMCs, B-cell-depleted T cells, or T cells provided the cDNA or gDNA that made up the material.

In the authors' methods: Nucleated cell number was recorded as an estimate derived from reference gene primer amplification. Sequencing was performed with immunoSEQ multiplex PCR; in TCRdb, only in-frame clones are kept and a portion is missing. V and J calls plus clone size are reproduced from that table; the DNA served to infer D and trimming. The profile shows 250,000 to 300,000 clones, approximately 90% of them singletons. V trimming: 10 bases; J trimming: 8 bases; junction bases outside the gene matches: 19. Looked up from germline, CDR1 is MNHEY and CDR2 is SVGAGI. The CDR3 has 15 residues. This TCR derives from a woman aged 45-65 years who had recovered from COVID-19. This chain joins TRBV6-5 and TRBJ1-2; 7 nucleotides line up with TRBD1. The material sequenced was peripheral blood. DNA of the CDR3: TGTGCCATCTTCAACGGGGACAGTCTCTCCTGGGGCTACACCTTC. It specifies CAIFNGDSLSWGYTF.